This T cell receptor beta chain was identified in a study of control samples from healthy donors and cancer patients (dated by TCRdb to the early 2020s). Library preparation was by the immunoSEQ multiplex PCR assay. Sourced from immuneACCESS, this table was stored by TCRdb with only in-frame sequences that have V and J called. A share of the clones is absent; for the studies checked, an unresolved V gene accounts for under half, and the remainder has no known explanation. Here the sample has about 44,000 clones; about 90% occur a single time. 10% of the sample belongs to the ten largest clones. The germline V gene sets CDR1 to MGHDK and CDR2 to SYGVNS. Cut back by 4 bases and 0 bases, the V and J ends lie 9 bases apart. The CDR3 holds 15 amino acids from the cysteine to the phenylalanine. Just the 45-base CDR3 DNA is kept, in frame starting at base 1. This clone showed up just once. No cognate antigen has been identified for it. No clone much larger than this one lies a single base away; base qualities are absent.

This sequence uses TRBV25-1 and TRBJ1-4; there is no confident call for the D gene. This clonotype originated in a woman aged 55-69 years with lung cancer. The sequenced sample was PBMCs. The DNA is TGTGCCAGCAGTGGGCCATTTGCAACTAATGAAAAACTGTTTTTT. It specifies CASSGPFATNEKLFF.